The next 31 T cell receptor beta chains were all read from a single sample in a study of blood T cell repertoires in COVID-19. Assay: immunoSEQ multiplex PCR; the TCRdb copy retains only in-frame clones and omits some. The sample yields about 260,000 clones, 88% seen once. Sequencing was carried out using peripheral blood. Receptor source: a human donor in a cohort sampled during active COVID-19.

This clone has a single count. The chain is built from TRBV25-1 and TRBJ2-1; 8 bases align to TRBD1. This CDR3 spans 18 amino acids. Trimming took 4 bases from V and 0 from J; bases not matched to a gene: 11. CDR1 is MGHDK and CDR2 is SYGVNS in the germline V gene. CDR3 in amino acids: CASSVPSGQVVSYNEQFF. CDR3 bases: TGTGCCAGCAGTGTACCTTCGGGACAGGTTGTCTCCTACAATGAGCAGTTCTTC.

The rearrangement joins TRBV19 to TRBJ1-4; 8 bases line up with TRBD1. The CDR3 is made up of 16 amino acids. The V segment lost 5 bases and the J segment 2 bases; nucleotides outside the gene matches: 7. Per the germline V gene, CDR1 is LNHDA and CDR2 is SQIVND (reference sequence). CDR3 sequence (DNA): TGTGCCAGTAGTGGGGGACAGGTAACCACTAATGAAAAACTGTTTTTT. Encoded protein: CASSGGQVTTNEKLFF. Full variable domain (outside the CDR3, taken from reference TRBV19 and TRBJ1-4): DGGITQSPKYLFRKEGQNVTLSCEQNLNHDAMYWYRQDPGQGLRLIYYSQIVNDFQKGDIAEGYSVSREKKESFPLTVTSAQKNPTAFYLCASSGGQVTTNEKLFFGSGTQLSVL.

The rearrangement joins TRBV10-3 to TRBJ1-5; possibly TRBD1 for D (5 bases). The CDR3 runs 12 residues. Germline loops: CDR1 ENHRY, CDR2 SYGVKD. V shed 4 bases and J shed 9 bases, with 10 bases lying between them. DNA for the CDR3: TGTGCCATCAGTGTTGGGGGGGGGCCCCAGCATTTT. Amino acid sequence: CAISVGGGPQHF.

DNA for the CDR3: TGTGCCTGGAGCCACAGGGGGAAGAACACTGAAGCTTTCTTT. Amino acid sequence: CAWSHRGKNTEAFF. V is TRBV30 and J is TRBJ1-1, with 8 bases that match TRBD1. J was trimmed by 1 base and V by 3 bases; bases with no gene match: 4. Germline loops: CDR1 GTSNPN, CDR2 SVGIG (reference sequence). The CDR3 has 14 residues.

The chain combines TRBV19 with TRBJ1-5, with D tentatively TRBD1 (5 bases). Trimming took 5 bases from V and 4 from J, leaving 15 bases between them. CDR1 is LNHDA, CDR2 SQIVND, per germline (reference sequence). The CDR3 is 15 amino acids. CDR3 loop: CASSRDSEFNQPQHF. As DNA, the CDR3 is TGTGCCAGTAGTCGCGACAGCGAATTTAATCAGCCCCAGCATTTT.

J is TRBJ1-6 and V is TRBV28; D remains ambiguous. Between the trimmed V and J ends, which lost 9 bases and 1 base, there was a span of 13 bases. The length of the CDR3 is 15 residues. Germline V lookup: CDR1 MDHEN, CDR2 SYDVKM. The CDR3 here is CASEPPGSYNSPLHF. As DNA, the CDR3 is TGTGCCAGTGAGCCGCCGGGTTCCTATAATTCACCCCTCCACTTT.

The chain combines TRBV19 with TRBJ1-5; 9 bases agree with TRBD1. The V gene end was trimmed by 0 bases and the J gene end by 3 bases; junction bases not matched to a gene: 3. This CDR3 is built from 16 residues. Germline V CDR1 and CDR2: LNHDA, SQIVND (reference sequence). CDR3: CASSIDGTGNNQPQHF. The CDR3 coding sequence is TGTGCCAGTAGTATAGATGGGACAGGGAACAATCAGCCCCAGCATTTT.

The chain carries TRBV27 and TRBJ1-4; possible D gene TRBD1, 5 bases. CDR3 size: 15 residues. The V gene's germline CDR1 is MNHEY and CDR2 SMNVEV (reference sequence). V was pared by 3 bases and J by 0 bases, with 8 bases between. The CDR3 DNA follows: TGTGCCAGCAGTTTCCAGGGTGCAACTAATGAAAAACTGTTTTTT. Its protein product is CASSFQGATNEKLFF.

This chain joins TRBV12-5 and TRBJ1-1; D gene unclear. The CDR3 has 12 residues. CDR1 is LGHNT, CDR2 FRNRAP, per germline. Deletions cut 7 bases from V and 0 bases from J, with 6 bases between. The chain's CDR3 is CASESMNTEAFF. In nucleotides, the CDR3 is TGTGCTAGTGAAAGCATGAACACTGAAGCTTTCTTT. Complete variable domain (other parts from reference TRBV12-5 and TRBJ1-1): DARVTQTPRHKVTEMGQEVTMRCQPILGHNTVFWYRQTMMQGLELLAYFRNRAPLDDSGMPKDRFSAEMPDATLATLKIQPSEPRDSAVYFCASESMNTEAFFGQGTRLTVV.

Here the CDR3 reads CASSQDRANTGELFF. The CDR3, as DNA: TGTGCCAGCTCACAGGACAGGGCGAACACCGGGGAGCTGTTTTTT. The chain recombines TRBV18 with TRBJ2-2; 8 nucleotides align to TRBD1. V trimming: 4 bases; J trimming: 0 bases; junction bases outside the gene matches: 1. This CDR3 is built from 15 residues. Per the germline V gene, CDR1 is KGHSH and CDR2 is LQKENI.

The V and J genes are TRBV12-5 and TRBJ1-1; 9 bases are shared with TRBD1. There are 15 residues in the CDR3. Germline V gene lookup returns CDR1 LGHNT and CDR2 FRNRAP. With V trimmed by 6 bases and J by 5 bases, 10 bases remained unmatched. The CDR3 protein is CASGMSQGAVTEAFF. The CDR3, as DNA: TGTGCTAGTGGAATGTCACAGGGGGCGGTGACTGAAGCTTTCTTT. Supplemented by reference TRBV12-5 and TRBJ1-1, the full variable domain reads DARVTQTPRHKVTEMGQEVTMRCQPILGHNTVFWYRQTMMQGLELLAYFRNRAPLDDSGMPKDRFSAEMPDATLATLKIQPSEPRDSAVYFCASGMSQGAVTEAFFGQGTRLTVV.

In its sample, this clone was seen a few times. The chain combines TRBV4-1 with TRBJ2-4; possible D gene TRBD2, 6 bases. CDR1 is MGHRA, CDR2 YSYEKL, per germline. The germline V and J ends were trimmed by 1 base and 0 bases, with 10 bases remaining between them. This CDR3 contains 16 residues. CDR3 amino acids: CASSQGRAGAKNIQYF. The CDR3 DNA sequence: TGCGCCAGCAGCCAAGGTCGAGCGGGAGCCAAAAACATTCAGTACTTC.

This chain connects TRBV7-9 to TRBJ2-7; D is perhaps TRBD1 (6 bases). The CDR3 runs to 15 residues. Germline V gene data show CDR1 as SEHNR and CDR2 as FQNEAQ (reference sequence). V lost 5 bases and J 0 bases, leaving 14 bases between the germline ends. CDR3 DNA: TGTGCCAGCAGCCGAGCAGGACAGAGCTCCTACGAGCAGTACTTC. Its translation is CASSRAGQSSYEQYF. Complete variable domain (other parts from reference TRBV7-9 and TRBJ2-7): DTGVSQNPRHKITKRGQNVTFRCDPISEHNRLYWYRQTLGQGPEFLTYFQNEAQLEKSRLLSDRFSAERPKGSFSTLEIQRTEQGDSAMYLCASSRAGQSSYEQYFGPGTRLTVT.

The CDR3 DNA follows: TGCGCCAGCAGCCCCGACAGGGGCCATCAGCCCCAGCATTTT. This sequence encodes CASSPDRGHQPQHF. This chain uses TRBV5-1 with TRBJ1-5; 8 bases are a match to TRBD1. This CDR3 region has 14 residues. CDR1 is SGHRS and CDR2 is YFSETQ in the germline V gene. V lost 4 bases, J lost 5 bases, and 5 bases stayed unmatched.

The sample holds one count of this clone. This chain connects TRBV5-1 to TRBJ2-7; TRBD1 is a possible D gene (6 bases). V was shortened by 0 bases and J by 4 bases, with 23 bases between the two germline ends. CDR1 SGHRS and CDR2 YFSETQ come from the germline V gene. This CDR3 has 18 amino acids. Here the CDR3 reads CASSLAPAGDIGRYEQYF. The CDR3 bases are TGCGCCAGCAGCTTGGCCCCGGCAGGGGACATAGGGCGATACGAGCAGTACTTC.

The chain recombines TRBV4-3 with TRBJ1-2; TRBD1 agrees at 10 bases. From germline, CDR1 is LGHNA and CDR2 YSLEER. V lost 4 bases, J lost 3 bases, and 5 bases stayed unmatched. The CDR3 loop spans 15 amino acids. CDR3 loop: CASSRTGTGDYGYTF. Here the CDR3 DNA reads TGCGCCAGCAGCCGGACCGGGACAGGGGACTATGGCTACACCTTC.

The sample holds many counts of this clone. The chain has TRBV6-2 or TRBV6-3 and TRBJ2-1; TRBD2 is a possible D gene (5 bases). Trimming shortened V by 2 bases and J by 7 bases, and 9 bases separated the two germline ends. Germline CDR1 is MNHEY and CDR2 is SVGEGT. The CDR3 is 13 amino acids. CDR3 residues: CASSYTERNEQFF. CDR3 sequence (DNA): TGTGCCAGCAGTTACACCGAGCGGAATGAGCAGTTCTTC.

The table lists this clone with a count of one. The chain joins TRBV3-1 (or the pseudogene TRBV3-2) to TRBJ2-7, with TRBD1 identical over 8 bases. V lost 0 bases and J lost 3; bases outside the gene matches: 10. CDR3 length: 17 amino acids. Germline V gives CDR1 LGHDT, CDR2 YNNKEL (reference sequence). The chain's CDR3 is CASSQDPTGTGFYEQYF. The DNA for the CDR3 is TGTGCCAGCAGCCAAGATCCTACCGGGACAGGATTCTACGAGCAGTACTTC.

The genes are TRBV19 and TRBJ1-1, with D possibly TRBD1 on 5 matching bases. Germline V gene sequence: CDR1 LNHDA, CDR2 SQIVND (reference sequence). The CDR3 has 14 residues. Trimming left V 6 bases short and J 5 bases short, with 16 bases between. CDR3 sequence (DNA): TGTGCCAGTAGCCCTGCGGGACGGGGGACTGAAGCTTTCTTT. Translation: CASSPAGRGTEAFF.

The genes are TRBV9 and TRBJ2-7, with 8 bases identical to TRBD2. The germline V gene encodes CDR1 SGDLS and CDR2 YYNGEE. The ends lost 0 bases at V and 5 bases at J; junction bases unmatched: 4. CDR3 length: 14 amino acids. CDR3 bases: TGTGCCAGCAGCGTAGCCGGGGGGGGGCACGAGCAGTACTTC. Its translation: CASSVAGGGHEQYF.

V is TRBV23-1 and J is TRBJ1-1, with TRBD1 as a possible D gene (6 bases). TRBV23-1 carries the ORF label, with uncertain function. The CDR3 is made up of 14 amino acids. V lost 2 bases and J lost 1, with 8 bases in between. This CDR3 reads CASSQQQGNTEAFF. CDR3 bases: TGCGCCAGCAGTCAACAACAGGGGAACACTGAAGCTTTCTTT.

This rearrangement joins TRBV10-3 to TRBJ2-1; TRBD1 aligns across 8 bases. Losses at the gene ends were 4 bases for V and 7 bases for J; bases not matched to a gene: 9. From germline, CDR1 is ENHRY and CDR2 SYGVKD. The CDR3 covers 15 residues. CDR3 nucleotide sequence: TGTGCCATCAGTGGGTGGGGACAGGTCTCAAATGAGCAGTTCTTC. As protein: CAISGWGQVSNEQFF.

The rearrangement joins TRBV9 to TRBJ1-2; D may be TRBD1 (6 bases). The germline gives CDR1 SGDLS, CDR2 YYNGEE. CDR3 length: 15 residues. Trimming stripped 2 bases from V and 4 bases from J, with 15 bases between. CDR3 region: CASSVVAGGLYGYTF. CDR3 sequence (DNA): TGTGCCAGCAGCGTCGTAGCCGGGGGGCTCTATGGCTACACCTTC.

This chain connects TRBV6-2 or TRBV6-3 to TRBJ2-7, with a tentative D call TRBD1 (6 bases). The ends were cut back, 4 bases at V and 6 bases at J, with 16 bases in the middle. The CDR3 has 14 residues. Per the germline V gene, CDR1 is MNHEY and CDR2 is SVGEGT. CDR3 DNA sequence: TGTGCCAGCAGTTTAGACAGGACGGGACGCGAGCAGTACTTC. Translation gives CASSLDRTGREQYF.

The chain combines TRBV19 with TRBJ2-3, with TRBD1 identical over 8 bases. CDR3 length equals 15 residues. The V gene's germline CDR1 is LNHDA and CDR2 SQIVND (reference sequence). V dropped 6 bases and J dropped 4; count of bases not matched to a gene: 9. The CDR3 region has the DNA TGTGCCAGTAGCTCACCGGGACAGGTAGCAGATACGCAGTATTTT. This encodes CASSSPGQVADTQYF.

In its sample, this clone was seen a few times. The chain recombines TRBV5-8 with TRBJ2-2; TRBD2 might be the D (6 bases). Trimming took 3 bases from V and 3 from J, leaving 12 bases between them. This CDR3 is 15 amino acids long. Germline assignment: CDR1 SGHTS and CDR2 YDEGEE. The CDR3: CASSSLGGDTGELFF. In nucleotides, the CDR3 is TGTGCCAGCAGCTCCCTGGGGGGTGACACCGGGGAGCTGTTTTTT.

The J gene is TRBJ1-1, the V gene TRBV10-3; no reliable D call. V dropped 6 bases and J dropped 3 bases, with 14 bases sitting between them. The CDR3 is 14 amino acids. The germline V gene encodes CDR1 ENHRY and CDR2 SYGVKD. Here the CDR3 DNA reads TGTGCCATCAGCTCCCACCACGAGGACACTGAAGCTTTCTTT. Its translation is CAISSHHEDTEAFF.

This chain links TRBV5-1 with TRBJ2-7; D is possibly TRBD2 (5 bases). Germline loops: CDR1 SGHRS, CDR2 YFSETQ. Trimming left V 0 bases short and J 3 bases short, with 16 bases between. CDR3 length: 16 amino acids. This CDR3 is CASSLAFTGKYYEQYF. For the CDR3, the DNA is TGCGCCAGCAGCTTGGCCTTCACCGGGAAATACTACGAGCAGTACTTC.

The V call is TRBV3-1 (or the pseudogene TRBV3-2), the J call TRBJ2-1; 8 bases are shared with TRBD2. Germline CDR1 and CDR2: LGHDT and YNNKEL (reference sequence). J lost 3 bases, V lost 1 base, and 8 bases had no gene match. The CDR3 runs 17 residues. The CDR3 loop is CASSQGWPGGLYNEQFF. The CDR3 nucleotides are TGTGCCAGCAGCCAAGGTTGGCCGGGGGGGCTCTACAATGAGCAGTTCTTC.

V gene TRBV19 combines with J gene TRBJ2-7; a weak D match, TRBD1 (5 bases). The germline V gene encodes CDR1 LNHDA and CDR2 SQIVND (reference sequence). Trimming shortened V by 6 bases and J by 0 bases, and 12 bases separated the two germline ends. This CDR3 spans 14 amino acids. The CDR3: CASSPQTASYEQYF. The CDR3 nucleotides read TGTGCCAGTAGCCCTCAGACAGCCTCCTACGAGCAGTACTTC.

This clone has more than one count but fewer than ten. This sequence joins TRBV7-4 and TRBJ2-5, with TRBD1 matching over 10 bases. CDR1 and CDR2 from the germline V gene are SGHVT and SQSDAQ. V shed 6 bases, J shed 3 bases, and the junction held 7 bases outside the gene matches. The CDR3 contains 15 residues. The CDR3 DNA reads as TGTGCCAGCAGTTCCCGACAGGGGGCCGAAGAGACCCAGTACTTC. It codes for CASSSRQGAEETQYF.